The entry below describes one TCR beta chain. In its sample, this clonotype was seen a few times. The clone's antigen remains unknown. The sample holds no much larger clone one base away, and base qualities are not on file. Donors were under 40 systemically healthy Caucasian individuals from Russia aged 6 to 90 years. Roughly 10 milliliters of peripheral blood were collected from each donor into EDTA-treated Vacutainer tubes. Ficoll-Paque density-gradient centrifugation was used to isolate PBMCs, with at least 7 million obtained per sample. Trizol reagent was used to extract total RNA from PBMCs, with at least 5.5 micrograms per sample. For every donor, an aliquot of PBMCs went through flow cytometry to measure the percentages of naive CD45RAhigh/CD27high T cells. The record originates from a study of blood T cells in healthy people across ages (dated by TCRdb to about 2015). In the study overall: In model experiments, template switching captured roughly one uniquely barcoded TCR beta cDNA molecule for every two T cells. To track age-related changes in TCR beta repertoire diversity, the study relied on deep sequencing normalized with unique cDNA molecular identifiers. Donors were grouped into four age groups: young (average about 15 years), middle-aged (about 38), aged (approximately 58) and long-lived (roughly 80). For two donors (one aged 18 to 29 and one aged 80 or older), the study analyzed two additional independent replicas of 1 million unique cDNA reads from the same blood draw. The research as a whole found: A strong correlation was found between observed TCR beta diversity and the percentage of naive T cells measured by flow cytometry. Because the CMV infection status of the donors was unknown, age-related changes in expanded clonotypes may potentially have been confounded. Since profiling was done on bulk unsorted PBMCs, naive and antigen-experienced compartments could not be conclusively compared. The long-lived group showed more naive CD4+ T cells, fewer expanded clones and increased TCR diversity than the aged group, suggesting age selection. Estimates of total diversity from one million sequenced T cells were regarded as lower bounds and underestimates. As age increased, observed TCR beta diversity per million T cells dropped in a roughly linear way, and a significant reduction was already evident by age about 40.

Libraries came from 5' RACE. Instrument used: Illumina HiSeq 2500. The second PCR ran for roughly 7 to 12 cycles and used a J-beta primer mix along with a sample-barcoded 5' primer. A template-switch 5' adaptor carrying 12 random nucleotides introduced a unique molecular identifier onto each TCR beta cDNA molecule. At least 2.5 million CDR3-containing paired-end reads were obtained from each sample. First-strand cDNA was synthesized from all RNA with the Mint cDNA synthesis kit, primed by a TRBC-specific oligonucleotide. Following uracil-DNA glycosylase treatment, a first 18-cycle PCR with universal primers M1SS and BC2_uni_R was performed on all cDNA. For the original study's pipeline: For normalization, 1 million high-quality reads were randomly selected from each sample, with every read carrying a distinct molecular identifier. Reads sharing molecular identifiers were discarded rather than binned into consensus sequences. CDR3 identification, clonotype clustering and error correction used MiTCR with a Q25 quality threshold and the strictest error-elimination algorithm. Lower-bound total TCR beta diversity was estimated with a nonparametric unseen species model using Euler transformation. TCRdb ran its own pipeline on the public reads, namely fastp trimming at Q25 and MiXCR clone calling, and kept in-frame beta chains. Rows are unified per CDR3 protein, each entry keeping the most common DNA and genes. TCRdb assigned the V and J calls; the authors' analysis was not used. This sample is represented by 450,000 to 650,000 distinct CDR3 sequences; under 30% of them were singletons. Of the sample, 7.5% to 9% falls within the top ten clones.

Measured from the cysteine to the phenylalanine, the CDR3 is 17 residues long. Only CDR3 DNA remains: 51 bases, in frame from the first base. At the junction V is shortened by 1 base and J by 0 bases; bases outside the gene matches: 5. From a lookup of the germline V gene, CDR1 and CDR2 are KGHSH and LQKENI. The data were also submitted as part of a second study, on T cells of mothers and their children. The second source states: Nine systemically healthy Caucasian individuals, comprising three mothers and their six children, were included as donors. cDNA synthesis used all of the extracted RNA, with roughly 1.6 ug of RNA in each 15 ul reaction. In the second PCR, sample barcodes and 2-4 random nucleotides were introduced via the M1S primer. Over 8.5 million TCR beta CDR3 reads came from each mother, compared with 2.5 million to 3.5 million reads from each child. Thymic selection similarly shapes TCR recombination output in related and unrelated pairs, with minor effect from inherited differences. Normalized repertoire overlap was always slightly but never significantly higher in related than unrelated mother-child pairs. Persistent microchimeric T cell clones were not detected, at a sensitivity of approximately 100 clones per million clonotypes. To look for features that set related mother-child pairs apart from unrelated individuals, the researchers ran deep NGS to compare the TCR beta repertoires of mothers and children. Mothers averaged roughly 40 +/- 4 years of age and children averaged about 10 +/- 4 years. After adapters were ligated using NEBNext reagents, the libraries underwent 100+100 nt paired-end sequencing on an Illumina HiSeq 2000. To prevent cross-contamination, the mother and child libraries were prepared one month apart and sequenced in separate runs. Each donor had between roughly 500,000 and 2,200,000 distinct TCR beta clonotypes identified. Naive TCR beta clonotypes were estimated from low-frequency clonotypes matched to each donor's FACS-determined naive share, without sorting.

The chain joins TRBV18 to TRBJ2-1; 8 central nucleotides agree with TRBD2. Sequencing used blood. This sequence originates from a boy aged 5-17 years in good health. The CDR3 sequence is CASSPRISGTSYNEQFF. The nucleotides read TGTGCCAGCTCACCACGGATTAGCGGGACCTCCTACAATGAGCAGTTCTTC.